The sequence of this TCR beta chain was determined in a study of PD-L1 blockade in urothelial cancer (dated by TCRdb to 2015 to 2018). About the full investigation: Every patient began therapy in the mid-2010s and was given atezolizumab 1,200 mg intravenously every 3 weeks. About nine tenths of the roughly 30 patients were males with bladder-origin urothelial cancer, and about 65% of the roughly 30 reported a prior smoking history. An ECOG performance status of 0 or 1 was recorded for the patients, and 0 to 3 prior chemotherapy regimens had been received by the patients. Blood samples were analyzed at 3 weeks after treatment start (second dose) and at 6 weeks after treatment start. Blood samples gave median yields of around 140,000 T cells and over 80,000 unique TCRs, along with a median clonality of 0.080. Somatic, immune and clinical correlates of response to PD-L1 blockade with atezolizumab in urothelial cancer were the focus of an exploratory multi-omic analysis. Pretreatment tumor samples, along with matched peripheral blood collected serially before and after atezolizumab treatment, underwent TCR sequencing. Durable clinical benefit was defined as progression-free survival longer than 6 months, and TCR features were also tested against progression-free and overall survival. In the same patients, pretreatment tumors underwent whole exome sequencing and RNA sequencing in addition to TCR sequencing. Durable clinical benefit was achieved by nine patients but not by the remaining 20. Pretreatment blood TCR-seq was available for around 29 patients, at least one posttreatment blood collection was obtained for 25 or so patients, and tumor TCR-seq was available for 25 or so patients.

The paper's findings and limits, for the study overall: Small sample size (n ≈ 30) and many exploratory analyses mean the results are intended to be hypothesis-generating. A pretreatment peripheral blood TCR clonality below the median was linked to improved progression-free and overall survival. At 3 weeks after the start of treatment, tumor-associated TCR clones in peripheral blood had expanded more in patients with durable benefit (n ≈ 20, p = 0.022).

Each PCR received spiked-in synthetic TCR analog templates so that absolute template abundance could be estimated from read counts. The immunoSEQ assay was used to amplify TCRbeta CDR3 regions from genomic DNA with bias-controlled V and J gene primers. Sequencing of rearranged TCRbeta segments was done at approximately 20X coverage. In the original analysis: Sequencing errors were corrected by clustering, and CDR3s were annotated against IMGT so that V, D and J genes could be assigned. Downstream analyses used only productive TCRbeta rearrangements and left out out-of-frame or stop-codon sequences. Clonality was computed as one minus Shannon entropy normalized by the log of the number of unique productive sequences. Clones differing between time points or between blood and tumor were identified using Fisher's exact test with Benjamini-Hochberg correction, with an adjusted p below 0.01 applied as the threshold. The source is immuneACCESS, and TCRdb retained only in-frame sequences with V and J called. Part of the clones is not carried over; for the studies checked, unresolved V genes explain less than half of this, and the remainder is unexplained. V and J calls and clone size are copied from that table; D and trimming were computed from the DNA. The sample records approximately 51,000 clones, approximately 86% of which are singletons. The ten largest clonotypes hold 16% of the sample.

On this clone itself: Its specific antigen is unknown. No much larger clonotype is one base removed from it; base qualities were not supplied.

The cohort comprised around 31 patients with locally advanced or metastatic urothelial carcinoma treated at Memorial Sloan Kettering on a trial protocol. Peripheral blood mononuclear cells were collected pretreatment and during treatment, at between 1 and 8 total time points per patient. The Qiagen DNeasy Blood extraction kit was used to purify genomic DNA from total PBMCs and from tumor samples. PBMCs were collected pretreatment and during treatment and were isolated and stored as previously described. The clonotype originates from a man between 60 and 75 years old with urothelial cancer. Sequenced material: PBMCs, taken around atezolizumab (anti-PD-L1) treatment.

The encoded CDR3 is CASSPTGTSGRRSSYEQYF. The sequenced DNA is TGTGCCAGCAGTCCAACCGGGACTAGCGGGAGAAGGAGCTCCTACGAGCAGTACTTC. The rearranged chain carries TRBV27 and TRBJ2-7, and 14 bases in between align with TRBD2. The CDR3 holds 19 amino acids from the cysteine to the phenylalanine. The sequence is cut down to CDR3 DNA, 57 bases in frame from base 1. V is cut back by 5 bases and J by 0 bases, with 12 bases in the junction unmatched. The germline V gene encodes CDR1 MNHEY and CDR2 SMNVEV (reference sequence).